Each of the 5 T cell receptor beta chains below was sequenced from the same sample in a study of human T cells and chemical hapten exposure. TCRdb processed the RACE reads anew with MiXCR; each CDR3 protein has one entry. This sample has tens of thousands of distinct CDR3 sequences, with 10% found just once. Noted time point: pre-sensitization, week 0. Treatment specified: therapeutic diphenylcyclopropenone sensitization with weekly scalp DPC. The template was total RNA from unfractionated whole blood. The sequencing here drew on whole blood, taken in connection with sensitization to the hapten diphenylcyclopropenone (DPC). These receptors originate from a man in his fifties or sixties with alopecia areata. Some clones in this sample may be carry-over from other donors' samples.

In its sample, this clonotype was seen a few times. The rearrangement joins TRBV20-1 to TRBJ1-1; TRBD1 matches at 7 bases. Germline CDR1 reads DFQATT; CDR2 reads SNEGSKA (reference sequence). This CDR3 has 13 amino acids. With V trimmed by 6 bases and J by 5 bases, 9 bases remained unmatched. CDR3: CSAWDSQTTEAFF. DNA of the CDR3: TGCAGTGCCTGGGACAGCCAAACAACTGAAGCTTTCTTT.

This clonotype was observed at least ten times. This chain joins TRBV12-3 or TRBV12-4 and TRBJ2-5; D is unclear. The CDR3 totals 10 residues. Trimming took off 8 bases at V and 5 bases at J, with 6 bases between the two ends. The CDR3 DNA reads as TGTGCCAGCGGGGTCGAGACCCAGTACTTC. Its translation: CASGVETQYF.

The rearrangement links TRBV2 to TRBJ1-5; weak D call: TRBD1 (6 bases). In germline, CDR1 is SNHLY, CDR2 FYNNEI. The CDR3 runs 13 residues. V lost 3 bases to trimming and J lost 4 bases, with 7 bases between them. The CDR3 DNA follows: TGTGCCAGCAGTGATACAGGGAATCAGCCCCAGCATTTT. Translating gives CASSDTGNQPQHF.

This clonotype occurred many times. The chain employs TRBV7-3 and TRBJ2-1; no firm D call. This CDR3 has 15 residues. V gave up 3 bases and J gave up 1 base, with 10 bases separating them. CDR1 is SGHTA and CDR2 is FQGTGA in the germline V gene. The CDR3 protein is CASSLGLGSYNEQFF. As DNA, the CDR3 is TGTGCCAGCAGCTTGGGTTTGGGGTCCTACAATGAGCAGTTCTTC.

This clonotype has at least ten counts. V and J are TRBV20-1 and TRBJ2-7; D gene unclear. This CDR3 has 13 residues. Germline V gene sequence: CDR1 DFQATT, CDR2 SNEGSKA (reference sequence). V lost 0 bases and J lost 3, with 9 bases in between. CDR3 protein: CSARDPIIYEQYF. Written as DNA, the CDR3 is TGCAGTGCTAGAGATCCCATCATCTACGAGCAGTACTTC.